The rows below give T cell receptor beta chains drawn from one sample of a study of blood T cell repertoires in COVID-19. Repertoires were generated with immunoSEQ multiplex PCR, while TCRdb's copy carries only in-frame clones and drops some. The table includes 200,000 to 300,000 clones, roughly 85% detected once. The specimen was PBMCs or T cells enriched from blood (not recorded which). These TCRs come from a middle-aged woman who had been exposed to COVID-19. CDR3s include the opening cysteine and the closing phenylalanine or tryptophan. The order of the fields is D gene, clone size, J gene, V gene, CDR3 protein, CDR3 DNA. The D gene is left open where the match is weak. Not every row has a clone size; where given, it reads once, few, many or a size class.

TRBD2,.,TRBJ2-2,TRBV7-2,CASSYPRGGNTGELFF,TGTGCCAGCAGCTACCCCCGGGGGGGTAACACCGGGGAGCTGTTTTTT
.,.,TRBJ1-1,TRBV27,CASSLQLNTEAFF,TGTGCCAGCAGTTTACAACTTAACACTGAAGCTTTCTTT
TRBD2,once,TRBJ2-3,TRBV5-1,CASSYERGGWDTQYF,TGCGCCAGCAGCTATGAGCGGGGGGGCTGGGATACGCAGTATTTT
.,.,TRBJ2-1,TRBV5-5,CASAGLKHNEQFF,TGTGCCAGCGCTGGTCTAAAACACAATGAGCAGTTCTTC
TRBD2,.,TRBJ2-5,TRBV9,CASSTQLAGQETQYF,TGTGCCAGCAGCACCCAACTAGCGGGCCAAGAGACCCAGTACTTC
.,.,TRBJ2-7,TRBV11-2,CASRKPGTGLLTYEQYF,TGTGCCAGCAGAAAACCAGGTACAGGGTTATTAACCTACGAGCAGTACTTC
.,.,TRBJ2-3,TRBV24-1,CATSDFGSSTDTQYF,TGTGCCACCAGTGATTTCGGGTCTAGCACAGATACGCAGTATTTT
.,.,TRBJ1-5,TRBV6-1,CASSEDPTGFLKRSQHF,TGTGCCAGCAGTGAAGACCCGACGGGATTCCTTAAGAGGTCCCAGCATTTT
.,.,TRBJ2-3,TRBV7-9,CASSLEAWDTQYF,TGTGCCAGCAGCTTAGAAGCGTGGGATACGCAGTATTTT
TRBD2,.,TRBJ2-1,TRBV5-1,CASSLASIAGRYLQFF,TGCGCCAGCAGCTTGGCCTCTATAGCGGGCCGGTACTTGCAGTTCTTC
.,.,TRBJ1-1,TRBV9,CASSVDARATDTEAFF,TGTGCCAGCAGCGTAGACGCCAGGGCGACCGACACTGAAGCTTTCTTT
.,.,TRBJ2-1,TRBV5-6,CASSFISDSYNEQFF,TGTGCCAGCAGCTTTATTTCAGACTCCTACAATGAGCAGTTCTTC
TRBD1,.,TRBJ1-2,TRBV5-1,CASSGPGQGAPGYTF,TGCGCCAGCAGCGGACCGGGACAGGGGGCTCCTGGCTACACCTTC
TRBD1,.,TRBJ2-4,TRBV12-5,CASGSRQGNIQYF,TGTGCTAGTGGTTCTCGACAGGGGAACATTCAGTACTTC
TRBD2,.,TRBJ2-3,TRBV7-8,CASSLGQRGGTDTQYF,TGTGCCAGCAGCTTAGGTCAGCGGGGGGGCACAGATACGCAGTATTTT
.,.,TRBJ2-1,TRBV6-5,CASIPGGMGNEQFF,TGTGCCAGCATTCCCGGGGGAATGGGCAATGAGCAGTTCTTC
.,few,TRBJ2-5,TRBV5-4,CASSQDGSMETQYF,TGTGCCAGCAGCCAGGACGGGAGCATGGAGACCCAGTACTTC
TRBD1,.,TRBJ1-2,TRBV7-2,CASTKPQGGAYTF,TGTGCCAGCACCAAACCCCAAGGGGGCGCTTACACCTTC
.,.,TRBJ1-2,TRBV6-5,CASSYVFAGTNYGYTF,TGTGCCAGCAGTTACGTTTTCGCAGGGACTAACTATGGCTACACCTTC
.,once,TRBJ2-1,TRBV5-1,CASSSKGTPNEQFF,TGCGCCAGCAGCTCAAAGGGGACTCCCAATGAGCAGTTCTTC
.,.,TRBJ2-7,TRBV2,CASSVTNYEQYF,TGTGCCAGCAGTGTCACAAACTACGAGCAGTACTTC
TRBD1,.,TRBJ1-6,TRBV6-4,CASSTGASIYNSPLHF,TGTGCCAGCAGTACAGGGGCCTCTATCTATAATTCACCCCTCCACTTT
.,.,TRBJ1-4,TRBV19,CATATQTTNEKLFF,TGTGCCACCGCAACACAGACAACTAATGAAAAACTGTTTTTT
.,.,TRBJ2-3,TRBV30,CAWDRGLKQADTQYF,TGTGCCTGGGACCGGGGACTTAAGCAGGCGGATACGCAGTATTTT
TRBD1,.,TRBJ1-6,TRBV18,CASSELGTVNSPLHF,TGTGCCAGCTCTGAGCTTGGGACAGTAAATTCACCCCTCCACTTT
.,once,TRBJ1-5,TRBV29-1,CSVSNTRQSDSNQPQHF,TGCAGCGTATCCAACACCCGACAGAGCGATAGCAATCAGCCCCAGCATTTT
.,.,TRBJ1-1,TRBV29-1,CSVSYRLMNTEAFF,TGCAGCGTTAGTTATAGACTCATGAACACTGAAGCTTTCTTT
TRBD1,.,TRBJ2-7,TRBV19,CASSKRGQYYSNEQYF,TGTGCCAGTAGTAAACGGGGACAGTATTATTCCAACGAGCAGTACTTC
.,.,TRBJ1-6,TRBV28,CASSLGGLYNSPLHF,TGTGCCAGCAGTTTAGGTGGCCTTTATAATTCACCCCTCCACTTT
TRBD1,.,TRBJ2-7,TRBV29-1,CSVVDRVSSYEQYF,TGCAGCGTGGTCGACAGGGTTAGCTCCTACGAGCAGTACTTC
TRBD2,.,TRBJ2-7,TRBV7-9,CASSHIGLAGGFNEQYF,TGTGCCAGCAGTCACATAGGACTAGCGGGGGGGTTCAACGAGCAGTACTTC
.,.,TRBJ1-2,TRBV2,CASSEALRVAGYTF,TGTGCCAGCAGTGAAGCCCTCAGGGTAGCAGGCTACACCTTC
TRBD1,once,TRBJ1-2,TRBV7-2,CASSDRGLSWYGYTF,TGTGCCAGCAGCGACAGGGGGCTGTCTTGGTATGGCTACACCTTC
.,few,TRBJ2-7,TRBV10-3,CATPQGMSRDVGYEQYF,TGTGCCACCCCGCAAGGGATGTCGAGGGATGTGGGGTACGAGCAGTACTTC
TRBD1,.,TRBJ1-4,TRBV7-2,CASSQGQGRNEKLFF,TGTGCCAGCAGCCAGGGACAGGGAAGGAATGAAAAACTGTTTTTT
TRBD2,.,TRBJ2-3,TRBV3-1/TRBV3-2,CASSRGDYSGAPMDTQYF,TGTGCCAGCAGCAGAGGGGACTACAGCGGGGCCCCCATGGATACGCAGTATTTT
TRBD2,.,TRBJ2-3,TRBV9,CASSAGLLAGGPRDTQYF,TGTGCCAGCAGCGCCGGCCTACTAGCGGGGGGACCCCGAGATACGCAGTATTTT
.,.,TRBJ1-6,TRBV7-8,CASSLSGSSSSYNSPLHF,TGTGCCAGCAGCCTGTCCGGGAGCTCGAGCTCCTATAATTCACCCCTCCACTTT
TRBD2,.,TRBJ2-5,TRBV28,CASSFTSGVGETQYF,TGTGCCAGCAGTTTTACTAGCGGGGTGGGAGAGACCCAGTACTTC